The clone carrying this TCR beta chain has a handful of counts. The data stem from a study of blood T cell repertoires in COVID-19. Across the study: Both acute and convalescent COVID-19 samples were obtained from the United States, Italy and Spain. T cells, B-cell-depleted T cells, or PBMCs provided the cDNA or gDNA that served as material.

Original analysis: Nucleated cell counts were estimated from reference gene primer amplification. Libraries were prepared by immunoSEQ multiplex PCR; TCRdb keeps only in-frame clonotypes and omits some of them. The DNA was the basis for D and trimming; V, J and clone size are from that table. This sample carries roughly 90,000 clones, more than 80% of them seen once, and the ten largest clones take around 2.8%. The Seattle patients, enrolled during active infection, were followed longitudinally. The CDR3 extends over 16 amino acids. V shed 4 bases and J shed 3 bases, with 15 bases lying between them. Germline lookup yields CDR1 MNHEY and CDR2 SVGAGI.

This TCR was sampled from a man aged 45-65 years with COVID-19, enrolled during active disease. The sequencing sample was made of peripheral blood. The chain is built from TRBV6-5 and TRBJ2-2; maybe TRBD2 (5 bases). The CDR3: CASSSLSETYTGELFF. The CDR3, as DNA: TGTGCCAGCAGTTCACTTAGCGAGACGTACACCGGGGAGCTGTTTTTT.